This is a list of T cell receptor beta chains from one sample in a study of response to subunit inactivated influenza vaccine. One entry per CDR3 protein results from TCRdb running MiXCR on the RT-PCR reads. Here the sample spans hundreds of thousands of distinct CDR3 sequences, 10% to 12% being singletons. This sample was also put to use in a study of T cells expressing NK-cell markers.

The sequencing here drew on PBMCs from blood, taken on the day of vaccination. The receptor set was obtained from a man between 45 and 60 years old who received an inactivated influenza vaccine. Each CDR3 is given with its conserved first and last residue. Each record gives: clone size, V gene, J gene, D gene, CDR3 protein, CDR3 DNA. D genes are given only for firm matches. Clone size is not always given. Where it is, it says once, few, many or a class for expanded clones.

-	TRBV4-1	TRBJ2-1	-	CASSQLDAWGSYNEQFF	TGCGCCAGCAGCCAATTGGACGCCTGGGGATCCTACAATGAGCAGTTCTTC
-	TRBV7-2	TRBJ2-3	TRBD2	CASRRTSGKADTQYF	TGTGCCAGCAGACGGACTAGCGGGAAGGCAGATACGCAGTATTTT
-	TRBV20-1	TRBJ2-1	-	CSASKSSGHYNEQFF	TGCAGTGCTAGTAAATCGTCGGGACATTACAATGAGCAGTTCTTC
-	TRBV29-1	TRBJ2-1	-	CSVGSASYNEQFF	TGCAGCGTTGGTAGCGCCTCCTACAATGAGCAGTTCTTC
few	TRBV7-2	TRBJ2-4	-	CASSLEGRNIQYF	TGTGCCAGCAGCTTAGAAGGGAGAAACATTCAGTACTTC
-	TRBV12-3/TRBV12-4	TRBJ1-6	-	CASSLDSLNSPLHF	TGTGCCAGCAGTTTGGACAGCCTAAATTCACCCCTCCACTTT
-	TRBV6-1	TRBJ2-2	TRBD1	CASSPGTGPGELFF	TGTGCCAGCAGTCCCGGGACAGGCCCCGGGGAGCTGTTTTTT
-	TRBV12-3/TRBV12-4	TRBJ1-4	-	CASSPEKTDEKLFF	TGTGCCAGCAGCCCCGAGAAGACTGATGAAAAACTGTTTTTT
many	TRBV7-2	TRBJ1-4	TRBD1	CASSSPGQRNEKLFF	TGTGCCAGCAGCTCTCCGGGACAGAGGAATGAAAAACTGTTTTTT
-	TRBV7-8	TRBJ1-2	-	CASSLPSAYGYTF	TGTGCCAGCAGCTTACCCAGTGCCTATGGCTACACCTTC
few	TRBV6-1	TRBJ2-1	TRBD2	CASRSPAGGSYNEQFF	TGTGCCAGCAGGTCCCCTGCGGGGGGTTCCTACAATGAGCAGTTCTTC
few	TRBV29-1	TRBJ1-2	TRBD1	CSAQRQGGNYGYTF	TGCAGCGCCCAGAGACAGGGGGGGAACTATGGCTACACCTTC
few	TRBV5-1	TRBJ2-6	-	CASSSSTVSGANVLTF	TGCGCCAGCAGCTCCAGTACAGTATCTGGGGCCAACGTCCTGACTTTC
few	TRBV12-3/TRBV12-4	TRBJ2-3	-	CASSLTHTDTQYF	TGTGCCAGCAGTTTAACCCACACAGATACGCAGTATTTT
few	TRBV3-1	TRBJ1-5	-	CASSQTGHPNQPQHF	TGTGCCAGCAGCCAAACGGGACACCCCAATCAGCCCCAGCATTTT
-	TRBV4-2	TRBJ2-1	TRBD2	CASSQEGTSGDNEQFF	TGTGCCAGCAGCCAAGAAGGGACTAGCGGGGACAATGAGCAGTTCTTC
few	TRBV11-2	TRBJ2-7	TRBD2	CASSLGGLAGFHEQYF	TGTGCCAGCAGCTTAGGGGGACTAGCGGGGTTCCACGAGCAGTACTTC
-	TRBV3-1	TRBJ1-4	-	CASSPAGRATNEKLFF	TGTGCCAGCAGCCCGGCCGGCCGTGCAACTAATGAAAAACTGTTTTTT
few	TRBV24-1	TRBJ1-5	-	CATSPGEVNQPQHF	TGTGCCACCAGTCCGGGGGAAGTCAATCAGCCCCAGCATTTT
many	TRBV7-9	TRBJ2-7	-	CASSWTDYEQYF	TGTGCCAGCAGCTGGACAGACTACGAGCAGTACTTC
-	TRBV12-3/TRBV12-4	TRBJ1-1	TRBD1	CASRQTGANTEAFF	TGTGCCAGCAGACAGACAGGGGCTAACACTGAAGCTTTCTTT
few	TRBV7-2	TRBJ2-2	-	CATPPTLSSRITGELFF	TGTGCCACCCCGCCCACCCTATCTAGCCGGATTACCGGGGAGCTGTTTTTT
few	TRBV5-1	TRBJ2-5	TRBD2	CASSKGLAGGPETQYF	TGCGCCAGCAGCAAAGGACTAGCGGGGGGCCCAGAGACCCAGTACTTC
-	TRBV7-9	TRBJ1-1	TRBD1	CASSPRGSTEAFF	TGTGCCAGCAGCCCCAGGGGGAGCACTGAAGCTTTCTTT
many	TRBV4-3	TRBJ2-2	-	CASSQEQGWVPGELFF	TGCGCCAGCAGCCAAGAGCAGGGGTGGGTTCCCGGGGAGCTGTTTTTT
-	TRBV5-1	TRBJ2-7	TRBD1	CASSLDSGQGHYEQYF	TGCGCCAGCAGCTTGGACTCGGGACAGGGACACTACGAGCAGTACTTC
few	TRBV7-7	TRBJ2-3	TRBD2	CASSRRPGLAGAPSTDTQYF	TGTGCTAGCAGCCGACGTCCGGGACTAGCGGGGGCCCCGAGCACAGATACGCAGTATTTT
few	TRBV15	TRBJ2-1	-	CATSWAGNEQFF	TGTGCCACCAGCTGGGCTGGGAATGAGCAGTTCTTC
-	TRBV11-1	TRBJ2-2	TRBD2	CASSPGRGGELFF	TGTGCCAGCAGCCCCGGGAGGGGCGGGGAGCTGTTTTTT
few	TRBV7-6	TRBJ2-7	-	CASSFAGPGEQYF	TGTGCCAGCAGCTTCGCAGGGCCTGGGGAGCAGTACTTC
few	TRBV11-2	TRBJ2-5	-	CASSPTGLAETQYF	TGTGCCAGCAGCCCCACGGGGCTAGCCGAGACCCAGTACTTC
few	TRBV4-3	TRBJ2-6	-	CASSQEKVPGANVLTF	TGCGCCAGCAGCCAAGAAAAGGTACCCGGGGCCAACGTCCTGACTTTC
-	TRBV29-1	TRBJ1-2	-	CSVVAGSGYTF	TGCAGCGTGGTGGCAGGGAGCGGCTACACCTTC
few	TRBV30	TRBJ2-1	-	CAWSVAGALTYNEQFF	TGTGCCTGGAGTGTCGCAGGGGCATTAACCTACAATGAGCAGTTCTTC
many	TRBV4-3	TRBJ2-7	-	CASSQDYGVYEQYF	TGCGCCAGCAGCCAAGATTATGGTGTCTACGAGCAGTACTTC
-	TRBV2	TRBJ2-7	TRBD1	CASKGASYEQYF	TGTGCCAGCAAGGGGGCCTCCTACGAGCAGTACTTC